These 20 T cell receptor beta chains share one sample of origin, sequenced in a study of blood T cell repertoires in COVID-19. The protocol was immunoSEQ multiplex PCR, while the TCRdb copy is restricted to in-frame clones and leaves out a portion. The sample carries 55,000 to 65,000 clones, around 89% recorded once. The sample comprised peripheral blood. The receptors derive from a woman in her sixties or seventies with active COVID-19.

This chain links TRBV5-6 with TRBJ2-7, with D possibly TRBD2 on 6 matching bases. In germline, CDR1 is SGHDT, CDR2 YYEEEE. The CDR3 is made up of 15 amino acids. Trimming removed 6 bases from V and 5 bases from J, with 21 bases in between. DNA for the CDR3: TGTGCCAGCACCTTCATTCAGGGAGGCTGGAACGAGCAGTACTTC. It translates to CASTFIQGGWNEQYF.

This clone was seen only a few times. The rearrangement links TRBV7-9 to TRBJ1-5; no firm D call. CDR3 length equals 12 residues. V dropped 3 bases and J dropped 5 bases, with 5 bases sitting between them. Germline V CDR1 and CDR2: SEHNR, FQNEAQ (reference sequence). This CDR3 reads CASSFPYQPQHF. CDR3 bases: TGTGCCAGCAGCTTTCCATATCAGCCCCAGCATTTT.

The chain employs TRBV28 and TRBJ1-5, with D hard to call. V was trimmed by 7 bases and J by 7 bases, leaving 20 bases between them. Germline assignment: CDR1 MDHEN and CDR2 SYDVKM. The CDR3 consists of 15 residues. CDR3 amino acids: CASTPGALKRQPQHF. CDR3 DNA: TGTGCCAGCACCCCGGGAGCCCTCAAGCGGCAGCCCCAGCATTTT.

This sequence joins TRBV6-5 and TRBJ1-3; possible D gene TRBD1, 5 bases. The V gene lost 6 bases and the J gene lost 1 base, with 7 bases spanning the gap. The CDR3 extends over 13 amino acids. Germline CDR1 MNHEY, CDR2 SVGAGI. The CDR3 nucleotides read TGTGCCAGCAGCGCAGGGTCTGGAAACACCATATATTTT. Protein: CASSAGSGNTIYF.

The chain couples TRBV5-6 to TRBJ1-1, with 7 bases fitting TRBD1. Trimming took 4 bases from V and 8 from J; bases not matched to a gene: 14. The CDR3 is 15 residues long. Germline V gives CDR1 SGHDT, CDR2 YYEEEE. The CDR3 sequence: CASSELGDSRSEAFF. The CDR3 DNA sequence: TGTGCCAGCAGCGAGTTGGGGGACAGCCGCTCCGAAGCTTTCTTT.

J is TRBJ2-6 and V is TRBV29-1, with TRBD1 identical over 7 bases. The trim removed 1 base at V and 3 bases at J, leaving 3 bases unmatched. Germline lookup yields CDR1 SQVTM and CDR2 ANQGSEA. CDR3 length equals 15 residues. The CDR3 is CSVEGGGGGANVLTF. The CDR3 DNA follows: TGCAGCGTTGAAGGAGGGGGCGGTGGGGCCAACGTCCTGACTTTC.

The chain carries TRBV12-3 or TRBV12-4 and TRBJ2-7; D perhaps matches TRBD1 (6 bases). Trimming took 5 bases from V and 1 from J, leaving 9 bases between them. The CDR3 is 13 amino acids. The CDR3 spells CASSRDTSYEQYF. CDR3 bases: TGTGCCAGCAGTCGGGACACTTCCTACGAGCAGTACTTC.

CDR3 bases: TGTGCCAGCTCACCAGGGACAGTAAACACCGGGGAGCTGTTTTTT. The encoded protein is CASSPGTVNTGELFF. The genes are TRBV18 and TRBJ2-2; TRBD1 matches 7 bases. The length of the CDR3 is 15 residues. With V trimmed by 2 bases and J by 2 bases, 2 bases remained unmatched. Germline V gene sequence: CDR1 KGHSH, CDR2 LQKENI.

The chain uses TRBV28 and TRBJ1-5; D not resolved. Germline loops: CDR1 MDHEN, CDR2 SYDVKM. The length of the CDR3 is 11 residues. Trimming shortened V by 6 bases and J by 4 bases, and 4 bases separated the two germline ends. CDR3 DNA: TGTGCCAGCAGCGGGAATCAGCCCCAGCATTTT. It yields the protein CASSGNQPQHF.

The CDR3 DNA follows: TGTGCCTGGACCTCCGGGACTAGCCCCTACAATGAGCAGTTCTTC. It translates to CAWTSGTSPYNEQFF. This chain joins TRBV30 and TRBJ2-1; 9 bases fit TRBD2. V was pared by 4 bases and J by 2 bases, with 6 bases of the junction left unmatched. The CDR3 loop spans 15 amino acids. Germline V lookup: CDR1 GTSNPN, CDR2 SVGIG (reference sequence).

The CDR3 nucleotides are TGTGCCAAAAACACTGGAGCCTACGAGCAGTACTTC. It translates to CAKNTGAYEQYF. The V call is TRBV6-5, the J call TRBJ2-7; no firm D call. The CDR3 spans 12 residues. Trimming shortened V by 10 bases and J by 2 bases, and 12 bases separated the two germline ends. Germline CDR1 MNHEY, CDR2 SVGAGI.

This clone was detected only once. The V and J genes are TRBV6-2 or TRBV6-3 and TRBJ2-1, with 10 bases identical to TRBD1. Unmatched junction bases numbered 4, after V lost 4 bases and J lost 4 bases. The CDR3 covers 15 residues. From germline, CDR1 is MNHEY and CDR2 SVGEGT. The CDR3 DNA reads as TGTGCCAGCAGTTCTGGGACAGGGGATTACAATGAGCAGTTCTTC. Translated: CASSSGTGDYNEQFF.

This rearrangement joins TRBV12-3 or TRBV12-4 to TRBJ2-7, with D possibly being TRBD2 (5 bases). The CDR3 has 13 residues. The V and J ends lost 5 bases and 6 bases respectively, with 14 bases between them. For the CDR3, the DNA is TGTGCCAGCAGTCCTACGGCCGGGATCGAGCAGTACTTC. Its translation is CASSPTAGIEQYF.

Regarding this clone: The DNA is left out, because the CDR3 cannot be placed on it with certainty; the CDR3 is given as TCRdb lists it. This chain links TRBV21-1 with TRBJ1-5. TRBV21-1 corresponds to a pseudogene. The CDR3 is 15 amino acids in total, end residues counted. The chain's CDR3 is CASSRWGEGNQPQHF.

This chain joins TRBV10-3 and TRBJ1-5; TRBD1 is a possible D gene (5 bases). The CDR3 is made up of 14 amino acids. Per germline, CDR1 ENHRY and CDR2 SYGVKD. The V gene lost 0 bases and the J gene lost 5 bases, with 8 bases spanning the gap. The CDR3 protein is CAISESLGDQPQHF. CDR3 sequence (DNA): TGTGCCATCAGTGAGTCGCTAGGGGATCAGCCCCAGCATTTT.

A few counts support this clone. The chain carries TRBV9 and TRBJ2-3, with 9 bases matching TRBD2. CDR3 length: 16 amino acids. V was pared by 4 bases and J by 3 bases, with 9 bases of the junction left unmatched. The germline gives CDR1 SGDLS, CDR2 YYNGEE. The CDR3 loop is CASSPRERGATDTQYF. In DNA, the CDR3 is TGTGCCAGCAGCCCCCGTGAGCGGGGGGCAACAGATACGCAGTATTTT. Looking up the rest from reference TRBV9 and TRBJ2-3 gives the full variable domain: DSGVTQTPKHLITATGQRVTLRCSPRSGDLSVYWYQQSLDQGLQFLIQYYNGEERAKGNILERFSAQQFPDLHSELNLSSLELGDSALYFCASSPRERGATDTQYFGPGTRLTVL.

V gene TRBV7-9 combines with J gene TRBJ2-1, with 11 bases lining up with TRBD2. J lost 7 bases, V lost 5 bases, and 10 bases had no gene match. The CDR3 contains 16 residues. Germline V gene data show CDR1 as SEHNR and CDR2 as FQNEAQ (reference sequence). The chain's CDR3 is CASSPPVAGGPNEQFF. The DNA for the CDR3 is TGTGCCAGCAGCCCACCTGTAGCGGGGGGGCCAAATGAGCAGTTCTTC. Complete variable domain (other parts from reference TRBV7-9 and TRBJ2-1): DTGVSQNPRHKITKRGQNVTFRCDPISEHNRLYWYRQTLGQGPEFLTYFQNEAQLEKSRLLSDRFSAERPKGSFSTLEIQRTEQGDSAMYLCASSPPVAGGPNEQFFGPGTRLTVL.

The V gene is TRBV6-6, the J gene TRBJ1-6, with 9 bases aligning to TRBD1. The CDR3 spans 16 residues. With V trimmed by 8 bases and J by 10 bases, 15 bases remained unmatched. Per the germline V gene, CDR1 is MNHNY and CDR2 is SVGAGI (reference sequence). This chain's CDR3 is CASRHLGTGSQSPLHF. For the CDR3, the DNA is TGTGCCAGCCGACACCTCGGGACAGGGTCTCAGTCACCCCTCCACTTT.

This chain uses TRBV6-5 with TRBJ2-7, with D perhaps matching TRBD1 (6 bases). Trimming left V 4 bases short and J 4 bases short, with 14 bases between. The CDR3 extends over 14 amino acids. From germline, CDR1 is MNHEY and CDR2 SVGAGI. CDR3 nucleotide sequence: TGTGCCAGCAGTTCCCCGGGACAAAATTACGAGCAGTACTTC. This sequence encodes CASSSPGQNYEQYF.

The rearrangement uses TRBV9 and TRBJ2-3; 10 bases are shared with TRBD2. CDR1 and CDR2 from the germline V gene are SGDLS and YYNGEE. V lost 3 bases, J lost 1 base, and 5 bases stayed unmatched. This CDR3 is 16 amino acids long. In DNA, the CDR3 is TGTGCCAGCAGCGCCGCTAGCGGGGGCGGCACAGATACGCAGTATTTT. It codes for CASSAASGGGTDTQYF.